This T cell receptor (beta chain) derives from a study of T cell repertoires in cytomegalovirus infection. About the study: Public TCR beta signatures provided an indication of both CMV infection and a matching HLA type. Regarding the study as a whole: In two of eight donors, the top clonotype was HLA-C-restricted CMV-specific. Using cumulative public TCR beta family frequency, the authors identified those who carried CMV together with the relevant HLA.

MiXCR was run by TCRdb on the reads, yielding one entry per CDR3 protein. Seen here are more than 200,000 distinct CDR3 sequences, over 8% observed once, and the top ten hold roughly 16%. This clonotype has ten or more counts. Its antigen remains unidentified. J gave up 5 bases and V 4 bases, and 6 bases lay outside the gene matches. This CDR3 is built from 15 residues. Germline V gives CDR1 SGHTA, CDR2 FQGNSA. The V and J genes are TRBV7-2 and TRBJ2-3; 10 nucleotides line up with TRBD2. This clonotype was obtained from a human donor in good health (CMV status not recorded). Some clones in this sample may be carry-over from other donors' samples. The material sequenced was PBMCs. In DNA form, the CDR3 reads TGTGCCAGCAGCTCTAAGCGGGGGGGCCAAGATACGCAGTATTTT. Translated: CASSSKRGGQDTQYF. Filled out from reference TRBV7-2 and TRBJ2-3, the complete variable domain reads GAGVSQSPSNKVTEKGKDVELRCDPISGHTALYWYRQSLGQGLEFLIYFQGNSAPDKSGLPSDRFSAERTGGSVSTLTIQRTQQEDSAVYLCASSSKRGGQDTQYFGPGTRLTVL.